The 17 T cell receptor beta chains reported below all come from one sample, sequenced in a study of blood T cell repertoires in COVID-19. The assay was immunoSEQ multiplex PCR, and TCRdb's table has in-frame clones only and misses some. The table has roughly 100,000 clones, approximately 80% seen once; the top ten hold 11% to 15%. The sample was peripheral blood. The receptors were gathered from a woman aged 55-69 years with acute or convalescent COVID-19.

This clone was seen just once. The chain uses TRBV5-1 and TRBJ2-3; TRBD2 matches at 10 bases. CDR3 length equals 17 residues. J lost 3 bases, V lost 0 bases, and 7 bases had no gene match. Germline CDR1 and CDR2: SGHRS and YFSETQ. CDR3 protein: CASSLVSSGSFTDTQYF. In DNA, the CDR3 is TGCGCCAGCAGCTTGGTTTCTAGCGGGAGTTTTACAGATACGCAGTATTTT.

This chain links TRBV12-5 with TRBJ1-1; 9 positions agree with TRBD1. Germline V gene lookup returns CDR1 LGHNT and CDR2 FRNRAP. With 5 bases clipped from V and 6 bases from J, the junction kept 7 bases outside the gene matches. The CDR3 totals 14 residues. CDR3 nucleotide sequence: TGTGCTAGTGGTCGGGACAGGGTGGGCCCTGAAGCTTTCTTT. Translation: CASGRDRVGPEAFF.

Details on this clone: Other DNA sequences in the same sample also yield this CDR3. The V call is TRBV5-5, the J call TRBJ1-4; 7 bases are shared with TRBD1. J was trimmed by 7 bases and V by 0 bases; bases with no gene match: 3. Germline CDR1 is SGHKS and CDR2 is YYEKEE (reference sequence). The CDR3 covers 14 residues. CDR3 coding DNA: TGTGCCAGCAGCTTGGAGGGACAGCTTGAAAAACTGTTTTTT. As protein: CASSLEGQLEKLFF. The whole variable domain, filled in from reference TRBV5-5 and TRBJ1-4, reads DAGVTQSPTHLIKTRGQQVTLRCSPISGHKSVSWYQQVLGQGPQFIFQYYEKEERGRGNFPDRFSARQFPNYSSELNVNALLLGDSALYLCASSLEGQLEKLFFGSGTQLSVL.

The rearrangement links TRBV6-5 to TRBJ2-1; TRBD2 might be the D (6 bases). V was shortened by 5 bases and J by 13 bases, with 18 bases between the two germline ends. The CDR3 loop spans 13 amino acids. The V gene's germline CDR1 is MNHEY and CDR2 SVGAGI. CDR3 sequence: CASSTSLAREQFF. The CDR3 DNA reads as TGTGCCAGCAGTACTAGCCTTGCAAGGGAACAGTTCTTC.

J is TRBJ1-1 and V is TRBV3-1 (or the pseudogene TRBV3-2), with D hard to call. This CDR3 region has 13 residues. V dropped 1 base and J dropped 5 bases, with 8 bases sitting between them. CDR1 is LGHDT and CDR2 is YNNKEL in the germline V gene (reference sequence). CDR3 region: CASSQVAGTEAFF. CDR3 DNA sequence: TGTGCCAGCAGCCAAGTTGCCGGGACTGAAGCTTTCTTT.

J is TRBJ1-4 and V is TRBV2; D is unresolved. The CDR3 runs to 15 residues. Trimming shortened V by 3 bases and J by 5 bases, and 13 bases separated the two germline ends. Germline V CDR1 and CDR2: SNHLY, FYNNEI. The CDR3 loop is CASSDPGGPNEKLFF. Here the CDR3 DNA reads TGTGCCAGCAGTGACCCGGGAGGGCCGAATGAAAAACTGTTTTTT.

This sequence joins TRBV6-1 and TRBJ2-7; D might be TRBD1 (5 bases). Trimming stripped 2 bases from V and 6 bases from J, with 8 bases between. The CDR3 loop spans 12 amino acids. Germline V gene lookup returns CDR1 MNHNS and CDR2 SASEGT. This CDR3 is CASSELTAEQYF. The CDR3, as DNA: TGTGCCAGCAGTGAATTGACAGCCGAGCAGTACTTC.

This clone occurred a few times. The DNA of the CDR3 is TGCGCCAGCAGCTACCTGGGGGGAACCTACGAGCAGTACTTC. Amino acids: CASSYLGGTYEQYF. The V gene is TRBV5-1, the J gene TRBJ2-7; tentative D call: TRBD2 (6 bases). V was pared by 3 bases and J by 2 bases, with 12 bases between. The CDR3 consists of 14 residues. Per the germline V gene, CDR1 is SGHRS and CDR2 is YFSETQ. The full variable domain, with the rest looked up from reference TRBV5-1 and TRBJ2-7, is KAGVTQTPRYLIKTRGQQVTLSCSPISGHRSVSWYQQTPGQGLQFLFEYFSETQRNKGNFPGRFSGRQFSNSRSEMNVSTLELGDSALYLCASSYLGGTYEQYFGPGTRLTVT.

This clone was found a few times. This chain uses TRBV2 with TRBJ1-1; D is possibly TRBD1 (5 bases). Trimming stripped 6 bases from V and 2 bases from J, with 10 bases between. Per germline, CDR1 SNHLY and CDR2 FYNNEI. The CDR3 totals 13 residues. CDR3 sequence reads: CASRIDSNTEAFF. The DNA of the CDR3 is TGTGCCAGCAGGATCGACAGCAACACTGAAGCTTTCTTT.

The V and J genes are TRBV5-1 and TRBJ2-2; 8 bases align to TRBD1. CDR3 length: 16 amino acids. The trim removed 1 base at V and 6 bases at J, leaving 8 bases unmatched. The V gene's germline CDR1 is SGHRS and CDR2 YFSETQ. Here the CDR3 reads CASSLTTGGQAGELFF. In DNA, the CDR3 is TGCGCCAGCAGCTTGACTACAGGGGGTCAAGCCGGGGAGCTGTTTTTT.

J is TRBJ1-4 and V is TRBV12-3 or TRBV12-4, with 8 bases fitting TRBD1. V lost 3 bases, J lost 8 bases, and 2 bases stayed unmatched. The CDR3 spans 13 residues. The CDR3 nucleotides read TGTGCCAGCAGTTTGTACAGGGGGGAAAAACTGTTTTTT. Translated: CASSLYRGEKLFF.

The rearrangement joins TRBV19 to TRBJ1-1, with D possibly TRBD1 on 6 matching bases. Germline-derived CDR1 and CDR2 are LNHDA and SQIVND (reference sequence). V lost 3 bases and J lost 6, with 11 bases in between. The CDR3 has 13 residues. Written as DNA, the CDR3 is TGTGCCAGTAGTATGGGAACAGGGTCTGAAGCTTTCTTT. Protein: CASSMGTGSEAFF.

The V call is TRBV2, the J call TRBJ1-2, with D perhaps TRBD1 (6 bases). Per the germline V gene, CDR1 is SNHLY and CDR2 is FYNNEI. V was trimmed by 3 bases and J by 6 bases, leaving 14 bases between them. The CDR3 has 14 amino acids. The CDR3 DNA is TGTGCCAGCAGTGAGCCATGGACAGCAAATGGCTACACCTTC. Protein product: CASSEPWTANGYTF.

This clone was found once. The CDR3 spells CASRQDREGAEAFF. In nucleotides, the CDR3 is TGTGCCAGCAGACAAGACAGGGAAGGGGCTGAAGCTTTCTTT. This rearrangement joins TRBV25-1 to TRBJ1-1; 7 nucleotides align to TRBD1. Unmatched junction bases numbered 10, after V lost 6 bases and J lost 6 bases. CDR1 and CDR2 (germline): MGHDK, SYGVNS. There are 14 residues in the CDR3.

The chain links TRBV15 to TRBJ2-5; perhaps TRBD1 as D (6 bases). V lost 5 bases and J lost 1, with 17 bases in between. CDR3 size: 16 residues. The germline gives CDR1 LNHNV, CDR2 YYDKDF (reference sequence). CDR3 sequence: CATSGGPGHLQETQYF. In nucleotides, the CDR3 is TGTGCCACCAGCGGGGGCCCGGGACACCTCCAAGAGACCCAGTACTTC.

The sample holds many counts of this clone. V usage is TRBV3-1 (or the pseudogene TRBV3-2) and J usage is TRBJ2-3; 9 nucleotides line up with TRBD1. The V segment lost 4 bases and the J segment 2 bases; nucleotides outside the gene matches: 4. CDR1 LGHDT and CDR2 YNNKEL come from the germline V gene (reference sequence). This CDR3 comprises 15 residues. The CDR3 nucleotides are TGTGCCAGCAGCCCCGGACAGGGGTTCACAGATACGCAGTATTTT. This translates into CASSPGQGFTDTQYF.

V and J are TRBV6-4 and TRBJ2-5; TRBD2 agrees at 14 bases. Unmatched junction bases numbered 7, after V lost 2 bases and J lost 5 bases. The CDR3 extends over 17 amino acids. Germline CDR1 is MRHNA and CDR2 is SNTAGT. CDR3 loop: CASSDPERTSGGETQYF. CDR3 nucleotide sequence: TGTGCCAGCAGTGACCCGGAACGGACTAGCGGGGGGGAGACCCAGTACTTC.